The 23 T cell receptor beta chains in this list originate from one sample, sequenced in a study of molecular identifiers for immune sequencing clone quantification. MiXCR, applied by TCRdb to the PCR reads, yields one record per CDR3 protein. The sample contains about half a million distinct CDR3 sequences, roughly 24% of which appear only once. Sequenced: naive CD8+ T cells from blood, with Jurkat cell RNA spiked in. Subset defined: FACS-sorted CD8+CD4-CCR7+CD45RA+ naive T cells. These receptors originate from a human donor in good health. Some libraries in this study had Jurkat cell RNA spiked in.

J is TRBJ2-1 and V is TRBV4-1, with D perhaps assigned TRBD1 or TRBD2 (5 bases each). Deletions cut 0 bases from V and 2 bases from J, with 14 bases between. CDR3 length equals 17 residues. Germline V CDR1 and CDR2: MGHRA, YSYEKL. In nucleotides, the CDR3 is TGCGCCAGCAGCCAAGATCTGGGGACGGCGACCTACAATGAGCAGTTCTTC. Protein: CASSQDLGTATYNEQFF.

The CDR3 nucleotides read TGTGCCAGCGGCCGGACAGAAAATCAGCCCCAGCATTTT. Its translation is CASGRTENQPQHF. The chain recombines TRBV27 with TRBJ1-5, with D possibly being TRBD1 (6 bases). Germline-derived CDR1 and CDR2 are MNHEY and SMNVEV (reference sequence). V lost 8 bases and J lost 4, with 12 bases in between. This CDR3 has 13 amino acids.

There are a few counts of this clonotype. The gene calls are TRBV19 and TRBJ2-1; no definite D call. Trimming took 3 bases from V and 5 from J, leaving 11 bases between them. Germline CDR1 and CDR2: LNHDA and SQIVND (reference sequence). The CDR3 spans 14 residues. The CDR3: CASSIWGADNEQFF. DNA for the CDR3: TGTGCCAGTAGTATTTGGGGTGCGGACAATGAGCAGTTCTTC. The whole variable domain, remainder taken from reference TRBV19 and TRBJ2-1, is DGGITQSPKYLFRKEGQNVTLSCEQNLNHDAMYWYRQDPGQGLRLIYYSQIVNDFQKGDIAEGYSVSREKKESFPLTVTSAQKNPTAFYLCASSIWGADNEQFFGPGTRLTVL.

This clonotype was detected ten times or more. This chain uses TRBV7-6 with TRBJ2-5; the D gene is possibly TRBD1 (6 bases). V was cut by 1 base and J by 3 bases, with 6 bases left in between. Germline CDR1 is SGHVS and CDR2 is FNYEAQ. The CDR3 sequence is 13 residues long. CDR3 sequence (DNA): TGTGCCAGCAGCTTAGGGACAGAAGAGACCCAGTACTTC. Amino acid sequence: CASSLGTEETQYF.

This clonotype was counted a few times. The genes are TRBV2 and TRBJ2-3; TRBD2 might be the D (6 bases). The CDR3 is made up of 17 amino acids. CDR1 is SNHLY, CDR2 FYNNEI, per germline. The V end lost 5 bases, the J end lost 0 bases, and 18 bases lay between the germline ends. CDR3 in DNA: TGTGCCAGCAGTCCCAGGAGTGGGGGGTTGAGCACAGATACGCAGTATTTT. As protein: CASSPRSGGLSTDTQYF. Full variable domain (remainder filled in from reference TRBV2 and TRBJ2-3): EPEVTQTPSHQVTQMGQEVILRCVPISNHLYFYWYRQILGQKVEFLVSFYNNEISEKSEIFDDQFSVERPDGSNFTLKIRSTKLEDSAMYFCASSPRSGGLSTDTQYFGPGTRLTVL.

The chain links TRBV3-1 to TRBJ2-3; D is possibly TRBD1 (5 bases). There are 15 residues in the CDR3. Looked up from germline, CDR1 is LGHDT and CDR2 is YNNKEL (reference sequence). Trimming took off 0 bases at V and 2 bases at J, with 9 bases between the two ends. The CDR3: CASSQDDRTTDTQYF. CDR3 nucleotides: TGTGCCAGCAGCCAAGACGACAGAACCACAGATACGCAGTATTTT.

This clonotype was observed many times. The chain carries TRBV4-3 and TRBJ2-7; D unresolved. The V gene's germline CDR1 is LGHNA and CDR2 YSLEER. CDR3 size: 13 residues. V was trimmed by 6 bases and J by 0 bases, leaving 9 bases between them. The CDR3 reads CASSDRLSYEQYF. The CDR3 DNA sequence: TGCGCCAGCAGTGACCGACTCTCCTACGAGCAGTACTTC.

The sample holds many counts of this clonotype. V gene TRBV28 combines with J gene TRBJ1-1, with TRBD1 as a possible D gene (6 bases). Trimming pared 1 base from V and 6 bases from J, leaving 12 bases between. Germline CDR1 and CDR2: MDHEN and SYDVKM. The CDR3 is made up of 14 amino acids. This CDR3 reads CASSLFGRGSEAFF. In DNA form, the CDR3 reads TGTGCCAGCAGTTTATTCGGCAGGGGATCTGAAGCTTTCTTT.

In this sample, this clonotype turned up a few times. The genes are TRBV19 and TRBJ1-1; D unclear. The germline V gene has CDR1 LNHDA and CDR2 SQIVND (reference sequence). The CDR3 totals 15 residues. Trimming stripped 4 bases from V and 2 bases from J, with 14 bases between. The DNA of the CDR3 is TGTGCCAGTAGTACCATATCGACGGACAACACTGAAGCTTTCTTT. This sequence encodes CASSTISTDNTEAFF.

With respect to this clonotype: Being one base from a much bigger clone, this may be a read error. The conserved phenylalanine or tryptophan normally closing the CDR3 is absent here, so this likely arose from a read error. This chain's CDR3 is CASSAVTDTQYL. The DNA for the CDR3 is TGTGCCAGCAGTGCAGTAACAGATACGCAGTATTTG. The gene calls are TRBV25-1 and TRBJ2-3; D not certain. V lost 4 bases, J lost 3 bases, and 5 bases lay in between. Germline values: CDR1 MGHDK, CDR2 SYGVNS. The CDR3 covers 12 residues.

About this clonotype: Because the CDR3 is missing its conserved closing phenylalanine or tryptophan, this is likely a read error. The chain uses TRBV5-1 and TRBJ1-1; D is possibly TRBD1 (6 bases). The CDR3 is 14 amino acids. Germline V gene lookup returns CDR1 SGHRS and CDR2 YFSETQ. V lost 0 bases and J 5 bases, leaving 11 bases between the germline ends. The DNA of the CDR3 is TGCGCCAGCAGCTTGGGGCAGGGGCTTACTGAAGCTTTCTTG. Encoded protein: CASSLGQGLTEAFL.

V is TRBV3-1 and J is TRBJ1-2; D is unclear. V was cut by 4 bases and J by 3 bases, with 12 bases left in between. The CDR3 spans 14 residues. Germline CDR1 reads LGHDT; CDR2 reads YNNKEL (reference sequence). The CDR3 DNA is TGTGCCAGCAGCCCAAGCCGGGGTGACTATGGCTACACCTTC. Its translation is CASSPSRGDYGYTF.

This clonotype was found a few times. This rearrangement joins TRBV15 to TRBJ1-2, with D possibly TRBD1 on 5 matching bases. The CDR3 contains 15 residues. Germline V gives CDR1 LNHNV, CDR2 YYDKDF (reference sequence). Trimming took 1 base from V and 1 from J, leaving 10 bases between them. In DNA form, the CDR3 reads TGTGCCACCAGCAGAGCACAGGAGATTAACTATGGCTACACCTTC. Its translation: CATSRAQEINYGYTF.

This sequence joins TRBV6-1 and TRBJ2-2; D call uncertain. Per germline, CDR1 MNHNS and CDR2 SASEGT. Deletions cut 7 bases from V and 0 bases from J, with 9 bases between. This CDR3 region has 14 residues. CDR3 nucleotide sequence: TGTGCCAGCAAGGAAAGGACGAACACCGGGGAGCTGTTTTTT. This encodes CASKERTNTGELFF.

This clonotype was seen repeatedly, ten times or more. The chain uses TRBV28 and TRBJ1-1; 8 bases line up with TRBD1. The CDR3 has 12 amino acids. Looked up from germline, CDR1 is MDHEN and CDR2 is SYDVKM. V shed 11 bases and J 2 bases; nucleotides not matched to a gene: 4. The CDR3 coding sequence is TGTGCCTCAGGGGGCGGCAACACTGAAGCTTTCTTT. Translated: CASGGGNTEAFF. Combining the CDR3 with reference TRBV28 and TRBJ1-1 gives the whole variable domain DVKVTQSSRYLVKRTGEKVFLECVQDMDHENMFWYRQDPGLGLRLIYFSYDVKMKEKGDIPEGYSVSREKKERFSLILESASTNQTSMYLCASGGGNTEAFFGQGTRLTVV.

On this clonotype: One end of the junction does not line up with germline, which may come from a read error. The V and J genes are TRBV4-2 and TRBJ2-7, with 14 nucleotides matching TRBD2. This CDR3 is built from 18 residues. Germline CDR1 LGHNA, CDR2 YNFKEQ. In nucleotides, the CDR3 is TGTGCCAGCAGCCAAGATCCGGGGACTAGCGGGAGATCCTACGAGCGGTACTTC. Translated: CASSQDPGTSGRSYERYF.

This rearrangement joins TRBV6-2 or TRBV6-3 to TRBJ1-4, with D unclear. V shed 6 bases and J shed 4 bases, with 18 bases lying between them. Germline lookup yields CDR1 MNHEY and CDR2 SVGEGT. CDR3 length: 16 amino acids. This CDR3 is CASSHPDGAYNEKLFF. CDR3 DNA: TGTGCCAGCAGCCACCCGGATGGCGCTTATAATGAAAAACTGTTTTTT.

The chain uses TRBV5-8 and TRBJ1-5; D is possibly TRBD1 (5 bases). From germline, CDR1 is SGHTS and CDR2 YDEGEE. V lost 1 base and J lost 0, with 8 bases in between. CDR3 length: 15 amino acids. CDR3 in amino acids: CASSLRQTSNQPQHF. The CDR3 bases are TGTGCCAGCAGCTTGAGACAGACTAGCAATCAGCCCCAGCATTTT.

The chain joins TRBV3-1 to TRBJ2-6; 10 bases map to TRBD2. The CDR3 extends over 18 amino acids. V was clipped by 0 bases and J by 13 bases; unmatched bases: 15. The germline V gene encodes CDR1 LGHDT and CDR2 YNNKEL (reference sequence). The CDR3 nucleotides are TGTGCCAGCAGCCAAGACCCTCCCTTGACTAGCGGGTCCAGGGTCCTGACTTTC. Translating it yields CASSQDPPLTSGSRVLTF.

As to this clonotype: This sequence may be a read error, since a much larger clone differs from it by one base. CDR3 protein: CASSPTGAGTGDNVLTF. The CDR3 DNA follows: TGTGCCAGCAGCCCCACTGGGGCAGGGACTGGGGACAACGTCCTGACTTTC. This sequence joins TRBV13 and TRBJ2-6; possibly TRBD2 for D (6 bases). The germline V gene has CDR1 PRHDT and CDR2 FYEKMQ (reference sequence). The CDR3 has 17 amino acids. Full variable domain (remainder filled in from reference TRBV13 and TRBJ2-6): AAGVIQSPRHLIKEKRETATLKCYPIPRHDTVYWYQQGPGQDPQFLISFYEKMQSDKGSIPDRFSAQQFSDYHSELNMSSLELGDSALYFCASSPTGAGTGDNVLTFGAGSRLTVL.

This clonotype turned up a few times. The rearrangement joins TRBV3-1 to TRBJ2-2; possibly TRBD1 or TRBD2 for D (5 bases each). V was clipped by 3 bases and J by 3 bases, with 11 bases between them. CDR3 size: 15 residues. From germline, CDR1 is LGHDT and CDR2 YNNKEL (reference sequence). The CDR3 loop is CASSQGRGHTGELFF. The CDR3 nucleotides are TGTGCCAGCAGCCAGGGACGGGGTCACACCGGGGAGCTGTTTTTT.

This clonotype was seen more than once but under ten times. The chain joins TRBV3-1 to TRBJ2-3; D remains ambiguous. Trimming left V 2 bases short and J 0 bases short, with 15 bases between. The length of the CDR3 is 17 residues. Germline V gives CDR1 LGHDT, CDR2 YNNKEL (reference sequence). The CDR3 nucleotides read TGTGCCAGCAGCCAAAGTGAAGCAACCTTTAGCACAGATACGCAGTATTTT. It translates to CASSQSEATFSTDTQYF.

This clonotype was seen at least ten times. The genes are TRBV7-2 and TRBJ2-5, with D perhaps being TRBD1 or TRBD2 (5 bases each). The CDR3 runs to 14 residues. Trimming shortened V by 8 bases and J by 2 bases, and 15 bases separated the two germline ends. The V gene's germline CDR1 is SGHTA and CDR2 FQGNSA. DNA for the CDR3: TGTGCCAGCCGCCAACGGGGCCCACAAGAGACCCAGTACTTC. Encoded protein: CASRQRGPQETQYF.